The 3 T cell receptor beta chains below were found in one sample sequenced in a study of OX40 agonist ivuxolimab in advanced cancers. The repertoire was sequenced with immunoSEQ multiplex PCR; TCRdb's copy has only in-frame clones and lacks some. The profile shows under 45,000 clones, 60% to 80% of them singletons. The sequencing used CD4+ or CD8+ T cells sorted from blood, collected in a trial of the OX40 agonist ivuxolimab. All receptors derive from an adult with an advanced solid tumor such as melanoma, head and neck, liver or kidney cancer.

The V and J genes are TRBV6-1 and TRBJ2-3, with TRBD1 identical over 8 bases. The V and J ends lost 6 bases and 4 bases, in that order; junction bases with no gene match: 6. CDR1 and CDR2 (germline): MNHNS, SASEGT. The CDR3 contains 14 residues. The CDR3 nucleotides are TGTGCCAGCAGGATTCCAGGGGGCGCAGATACGCAGTATTTT. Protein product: CASRIPGGADTQYF.

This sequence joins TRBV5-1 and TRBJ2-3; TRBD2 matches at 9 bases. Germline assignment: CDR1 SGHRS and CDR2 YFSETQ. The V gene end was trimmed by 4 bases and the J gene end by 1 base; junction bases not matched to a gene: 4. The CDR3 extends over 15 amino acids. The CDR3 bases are TGCGCCAGCAGCCCGGAGCGGGGGGGCACAGATACGCAGTATTTT. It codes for CASSPERGGTDTQYF.

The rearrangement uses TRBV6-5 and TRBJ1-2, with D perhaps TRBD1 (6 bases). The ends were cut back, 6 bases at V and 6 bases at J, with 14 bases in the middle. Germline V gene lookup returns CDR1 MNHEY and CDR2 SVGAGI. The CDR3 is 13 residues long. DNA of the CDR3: TGTGCCAGCAGCCCCGACAGGATTCATGGCTACACCTTC. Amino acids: CASSPDRIHGYTF.